The 3 T cell receptor beta chains below were found in one sample sequenced in a study of cytomegalovirus exposure and HLA in healthy donors. The primer mix had 60 Vbeta and 13 Jbeta primers. Clones were sequenced by immunoSEQ multiplex PCR, and TCRdb holds only the in-frame ones, with some missing. The sample has under 110,000 clones, under 85% seen once; the top ten hold about 1.9%. Sequences were obtained from PBMCs. The receptors were sampled from a middle-aged woman in good health and CMV-seronegative.

The chain uses TRBV28 and TRBJ2-7, with D possibly matching TRBD2 (6 bases). The CDR3 spans 13 residues. Looked up from germline, CDR1 is MDHEN and CDR2 is SYDVKM. V lost 3 bases, J lost 4 bases, and 10 bases lay in between. The CDR3 protein is CASSFTGGYEQYF. The DNA of the CDR3 is TGTGCCAGCAGTTTTACCGGGGGATACGAGCAGTACTTC.

J is TRBJ1-5 and V is TRBV6-4; TRBD1 matches 7 bases. The germline V gene has CDR1 MRHNA and CDR2 SNTAGT. There are 13 residues in the CDR3. V dropped 2 bases and J dropped 6; count of bases not matched to a gene: 1. The CDR3 DNA reads as TGTGCCAGCAGTGACAGGGGGCCTCAGCCCCAGCATTTT. This translates into CASSDRGPQPQHF.

Note on this clone: Mismatch with germline at one junction end may stem from a read error. The chain carries TRBV7-9 and TRBJ2-5, with TRBD2 identical over 7 bases. CDR3 length: 14 residues. CDR1 is SEHNR, CDR2 FQNEAQ, per germline (reference sequence). CDR3 bases: TGTTCCAGCAGCTCCCGACTAGCCCCAATGAACCAGTACTTC. It is translated as CSSSSRLAPMNQYF.